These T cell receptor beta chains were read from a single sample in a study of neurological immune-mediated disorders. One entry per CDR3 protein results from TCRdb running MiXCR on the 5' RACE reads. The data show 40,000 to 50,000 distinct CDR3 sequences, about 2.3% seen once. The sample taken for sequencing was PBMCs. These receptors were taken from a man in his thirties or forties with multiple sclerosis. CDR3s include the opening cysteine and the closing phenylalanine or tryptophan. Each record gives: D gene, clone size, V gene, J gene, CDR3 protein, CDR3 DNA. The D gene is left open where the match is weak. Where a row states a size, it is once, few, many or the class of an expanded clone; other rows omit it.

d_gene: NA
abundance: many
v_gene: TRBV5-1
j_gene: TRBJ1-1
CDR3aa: CASSAQAQLRNTEAFF
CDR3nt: TGCGCCAGCAGCGCTCAGGCCCAGCTACGGAACACTGAAGCTTTCTTT

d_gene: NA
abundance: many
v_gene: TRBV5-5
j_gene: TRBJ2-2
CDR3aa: CASSPWTANTGELFF
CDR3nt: TGTGCCAGCAGCCCCTGGACAGCAAACACCGGGGAGCTGTTTTTT

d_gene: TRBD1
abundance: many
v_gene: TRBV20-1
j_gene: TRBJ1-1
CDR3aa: CSASKDRGRVYAFF
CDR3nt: TGCAGTGCTAGTAAGGACAGGGGCCGGGTGTACGCTTTCTTT

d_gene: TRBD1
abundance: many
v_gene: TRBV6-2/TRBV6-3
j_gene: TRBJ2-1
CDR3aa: CASSYSQRGGQGAASGRYEQFF
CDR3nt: TGTGCCAGCAGTTACTCACAGCGTGGGGGACAGGGGGCGGCTAGCGGGAGATATGAGCAGTTCTTC

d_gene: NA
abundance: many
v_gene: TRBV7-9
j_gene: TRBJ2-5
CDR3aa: CASSLSGTQETQYF
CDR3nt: TGTGCCAGCAGCTTATCCGGGACCCAAGAGACCCAGTACTTC

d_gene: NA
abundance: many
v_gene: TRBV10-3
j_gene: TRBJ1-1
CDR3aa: CAIRERDTRDTEAFF
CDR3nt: TGTGCCATCAGGGAGAGGGACACCCGAGACACTGAAGCTTTCTTT

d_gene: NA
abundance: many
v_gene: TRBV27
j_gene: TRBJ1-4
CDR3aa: CASRAYATNEKLFF
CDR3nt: TGTGCCAGCAGGGCTTATGCAACTAATGAAAAACTGTTTTTT

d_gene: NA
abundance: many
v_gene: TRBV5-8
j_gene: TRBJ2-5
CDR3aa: CASSGGTHQETQYF
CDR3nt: TGTGCCAGCAGCGGCGGCACACATCAAGAGACCCAGTACTTC

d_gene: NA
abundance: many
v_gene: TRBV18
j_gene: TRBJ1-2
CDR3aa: CASSLKTDYGYTF
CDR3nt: TGTGCCAGCTCACTTAAGACAGACTATGGCTACACCTTC

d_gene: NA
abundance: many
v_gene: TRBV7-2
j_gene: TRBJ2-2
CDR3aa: CASSTGLTNTGELFF
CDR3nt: TGTGCCAGCAGCACGGGACTGACGAACACCGGGGAGCTGTTTTTT

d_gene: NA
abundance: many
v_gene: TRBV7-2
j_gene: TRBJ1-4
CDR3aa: CASSYDSATNEKLFF
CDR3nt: TGTGCCAGCAGCTACGACTCCGCAACTAATGAAAAACTGTTTTTT

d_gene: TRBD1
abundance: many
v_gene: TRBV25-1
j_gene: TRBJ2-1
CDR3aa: CASSESGGSYNEQFF
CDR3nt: TGTGCCAGCAGTGAGTCAGGGGGCAGTTACAATGAGCAGTTCTTC

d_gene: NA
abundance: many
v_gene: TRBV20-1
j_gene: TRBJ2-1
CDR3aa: CSAVSEDTHNEQFF
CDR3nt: TGCAGTGCTGTGAGCGAGGACACCCACAATGAGCAGTTCTTC

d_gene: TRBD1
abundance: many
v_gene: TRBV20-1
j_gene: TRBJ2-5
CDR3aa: CSARTGARETQYF
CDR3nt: TGCAGTGCTCGAACAGGGGCAAGGGAGACCCAGTACTTC

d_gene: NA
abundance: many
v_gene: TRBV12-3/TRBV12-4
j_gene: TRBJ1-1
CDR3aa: CASRDQGFGSAEAFF
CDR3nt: TGTGCCAGCAGGGACCAGGGATTCGGGAGCGCTGAAGCTTTCTTT

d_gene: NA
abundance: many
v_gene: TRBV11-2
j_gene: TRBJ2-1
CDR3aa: CASSPTDPYNEQFF
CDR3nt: TGTGCCAGCAGCCCTACGGACCCTTACAATGAGCAGTTCTTC

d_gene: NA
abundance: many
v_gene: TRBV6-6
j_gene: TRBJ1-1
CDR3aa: CASSLAVWDTEAFF
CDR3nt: TGTGCCAGCAGTTTGGCGGTATGGGACACTGAAGCTTTCTTT

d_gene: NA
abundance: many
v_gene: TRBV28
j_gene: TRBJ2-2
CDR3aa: CASLPPPGLPTGELFF
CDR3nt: TGTGCCAGCCTCCCACCGCCCGGACTCCCCACCGGGGAGCTGTTTTTT

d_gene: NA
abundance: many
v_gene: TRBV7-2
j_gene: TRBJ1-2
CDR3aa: CASSLSRANYGYTF
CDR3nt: TGTGCCAGCAGCTTAAGCCGGGCTAACTATGGCTACACCTTC

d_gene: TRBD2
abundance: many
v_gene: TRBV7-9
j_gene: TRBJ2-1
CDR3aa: CASSLLSGKHNEQFF
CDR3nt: TGTGCCAGCAGCTTGCTTAGCGGGAAGCACAATGAGCAGTTCTTC

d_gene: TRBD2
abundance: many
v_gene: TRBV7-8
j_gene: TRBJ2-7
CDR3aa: CASSRDSGRALGQYF
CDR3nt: TGTGCCAGCAGCCGGGATAGCGGGAGGGCCTTAGGGCAGTACTTC

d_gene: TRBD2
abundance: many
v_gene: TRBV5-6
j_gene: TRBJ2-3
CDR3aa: CASSLAPSGHTDTQYF
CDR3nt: TGTGCCAGCAGCTTGGCCCCTAGCGGTCACACAGATACGCAGTATTTT

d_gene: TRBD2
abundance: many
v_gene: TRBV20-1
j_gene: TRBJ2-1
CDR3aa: CSASMGGVYNEQFF
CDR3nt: TGCAGTGCTAGTATGGGGGGGGTATACAATGAGCAGTTCTTC

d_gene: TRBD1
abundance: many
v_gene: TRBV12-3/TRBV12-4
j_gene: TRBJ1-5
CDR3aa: CASSPRQGAGQPQHF
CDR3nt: TGTGCCAGCAGTCCCCGACAGGGAGCAGGTCAGCCCCAGCATTTT

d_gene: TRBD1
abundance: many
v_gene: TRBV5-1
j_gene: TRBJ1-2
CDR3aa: CASSRGDDRGYGYTF
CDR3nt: TGCGCCAGCAGCCGGGGGGACGACAGGGGGTATGGCTACACCTTC

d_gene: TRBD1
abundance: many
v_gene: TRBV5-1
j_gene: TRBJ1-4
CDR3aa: CASSPGTGNEKLFF
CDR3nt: TGCGCCAGCAGCCCAGGGACAGGGAATGAAAAACTGTTTTTT

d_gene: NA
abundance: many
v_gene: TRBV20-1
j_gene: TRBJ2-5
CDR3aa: CSARTNWGETQYF
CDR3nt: TGCAGTGCTAGAACTAATTGGGGGGAGACCCAGTACTTC

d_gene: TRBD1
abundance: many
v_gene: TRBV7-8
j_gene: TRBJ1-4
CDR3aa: CASSSSGDREEKLFF
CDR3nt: TGTGCCAGCAGCTCCTCCGGGGACAGGGAAGAAAAACTGTTTTTT

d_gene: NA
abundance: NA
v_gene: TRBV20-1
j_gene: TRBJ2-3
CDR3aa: CSARGMDTQYF
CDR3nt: TGCAGTGCTAGGGGTATGGATACGCAGTATTTT

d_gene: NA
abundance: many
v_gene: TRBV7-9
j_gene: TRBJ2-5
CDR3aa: CASSLDYHETQYF
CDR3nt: TGTGCCAGCAGCTTGGACTATCATGAGACCCAGTACTTC

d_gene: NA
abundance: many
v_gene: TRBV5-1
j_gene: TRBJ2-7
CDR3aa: CASSAGHQVSEQYF
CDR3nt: TGCGCCAGCAGCGCGGGACATCAAGTAAGCGAGCAGTACTTC

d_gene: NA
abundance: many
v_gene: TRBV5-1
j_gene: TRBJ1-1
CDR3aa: CASSQDANGGTEAFF
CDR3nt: TGCGCCAGCAGCCAGGACGCAAACGGGGGCACTGAAGCTTTCTTT

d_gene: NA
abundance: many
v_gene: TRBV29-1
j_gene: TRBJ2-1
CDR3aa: CSVLREFNEQFF
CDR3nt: TGCAGCGTTCTCAGGGAGTTCAATGAGCAGTTCTTC

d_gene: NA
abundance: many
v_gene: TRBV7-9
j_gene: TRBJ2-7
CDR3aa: CASSLASGDYEQYF
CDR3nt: TGTGCCAGCAGCTTAGCTAGCGGAGATTACGAGCAGTACTTC

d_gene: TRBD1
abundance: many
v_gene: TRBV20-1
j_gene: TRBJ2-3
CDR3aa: CSARDLDREGTDTQYF
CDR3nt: TGCAGTGCTAGAGACTTGGACAGGGAAGGGACAGATACGCAGTATTTT

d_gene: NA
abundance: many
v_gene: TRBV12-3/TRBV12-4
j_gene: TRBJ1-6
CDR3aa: CASSAGTQGSYNSPLHF
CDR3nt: TGTGCCAGCAGTGCCGGGACTCAGGGGTCCTATAATTCACCCCTCCACTTT

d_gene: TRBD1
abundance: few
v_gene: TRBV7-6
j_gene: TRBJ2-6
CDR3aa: CASSLTSGQGSSGANVLTF
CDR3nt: TGTGCCAGCAGCTTAACATCCGGACAGGGGAGCTCTGGGGCCAACGTCCTGACTTTC

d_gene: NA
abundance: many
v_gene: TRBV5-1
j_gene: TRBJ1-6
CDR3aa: CASSLAAQDSPLHF
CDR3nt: TGCGCCAGCAGCTTGGCGGCGCAGGATTCACCCCTCCACTTT

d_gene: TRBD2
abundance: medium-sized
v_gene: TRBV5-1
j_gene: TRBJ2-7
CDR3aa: CASSLTAGGGYEQYF
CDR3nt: TGCGCCAGCAGCTTGACGGCGGGAGGAGGGTACGAGCAGTACTTC

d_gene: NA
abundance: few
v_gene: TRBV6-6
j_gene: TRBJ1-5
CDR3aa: CASTGDSNQPQHF
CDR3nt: TGTGCCAGCACAGGAGATAGCAATCAGCCCCAGCATTTT

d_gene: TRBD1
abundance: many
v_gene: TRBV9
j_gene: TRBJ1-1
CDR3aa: CASSVGTGMNTEAFF
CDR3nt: TGTGCCAGCAGCGTGGGGACAGGGATGAACACTGAAGCTTTCTTT

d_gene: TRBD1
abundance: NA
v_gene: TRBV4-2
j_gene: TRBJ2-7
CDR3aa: CASSLDRGSTYEQYF
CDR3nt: TGTGCCAGCAGCCTTGACAGGGGGTCCACCTACGAGCAGTACTTC

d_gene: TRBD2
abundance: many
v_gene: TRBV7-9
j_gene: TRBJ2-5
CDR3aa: CASSLERRGRADVETQYF
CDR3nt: TGTGCCAGCAGCTTAGAACGGCGCGGGAGGGCCGATGTAGAGACCCAGTACTTC

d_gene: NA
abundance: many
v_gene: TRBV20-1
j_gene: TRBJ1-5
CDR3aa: CSVRGLSNQPQHF
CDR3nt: TGCAGTGTAAGGGGCCTTAGCAATCAGCCCCAGCATTTT

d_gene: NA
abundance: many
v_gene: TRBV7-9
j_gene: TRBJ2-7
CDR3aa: CASSLGSYEQYF
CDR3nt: TGTGCCAGCAGCCTAGGGTCCTACGAGCAGTACTTC

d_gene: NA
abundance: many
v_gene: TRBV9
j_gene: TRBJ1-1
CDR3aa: CASSGAKMNTEAFF
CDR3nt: TGTGCCAGCAGCGGCGCTAAGATGAACACTGAAGCTTTCTTT

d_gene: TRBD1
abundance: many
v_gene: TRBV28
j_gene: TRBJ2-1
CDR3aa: CASSTPGTAPNEQFF
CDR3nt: TGTGCCAGCTCCACCCCCGGGACAGCGCCCAATGAGCAGTTCTTC

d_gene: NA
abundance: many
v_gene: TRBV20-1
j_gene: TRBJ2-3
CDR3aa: CSANGLSTDTQYF
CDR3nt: TGCAGTGCTAATGGGCTGAGCACAGATACGCAGTATTTT

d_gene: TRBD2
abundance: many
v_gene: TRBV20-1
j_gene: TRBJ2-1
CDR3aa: CSARTWTSNNEQFF
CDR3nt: TGCAGTGCTAGAACCTGGACTAGCAATAATGAGCAGTTCTTC

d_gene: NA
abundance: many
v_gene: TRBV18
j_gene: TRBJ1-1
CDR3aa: CASSPIRDMNTEAFF
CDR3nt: TGTGCCAGCTCACCAATCAGGGACATGAACACTGAAGCTTTCTTT

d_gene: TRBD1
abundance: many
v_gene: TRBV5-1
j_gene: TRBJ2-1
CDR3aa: CASSLAGTDPYNEQFF
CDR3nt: TGCGCCAGCAGCTTGGCAGGGACAGATCCCTACAATGAGCAGTTCTTC

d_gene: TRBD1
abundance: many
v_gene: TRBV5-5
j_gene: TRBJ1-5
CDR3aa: CASSGQGDQPQHF
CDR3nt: TGTGCCAGCAGCGGACAGGGTGACCAGCCCCAGCATTTT

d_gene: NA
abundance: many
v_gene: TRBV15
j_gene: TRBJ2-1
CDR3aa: CATTAGNQDTMEQFF
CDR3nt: TGTGCCACCACCGCGGGGAATCAGGACACAATGGAGCAGTTCTTC